A single sample is the source of the 14 T cell receptor beta chains below, sequenced in a study of PD-L1 blockade in urothelial cancer. Assay used: immunoSEQ multiplex PCR; TCRdb lists only in-frame clones, some missing. Of about 50,000 clones in the sample, approximately 90% were seen once. The sequences come from PBMCs, collected around atezolizumab (anti-PD-L1) treatment. These receptors all stem from a man in his 60s with urothelial cancer.

The rearrangement links TRBV11-2 to TRBJ2-2; TRBD1 agrees at 8 bases. J gave up 4 bases and V 5 bases, and 6 bases lay outside the gene matches. CDR3 length: 15 residues. Germline CDR1 SGHAT, CDR2 FQNNGV. CDR3 sequence reads: CASSKDRASTGELFF. The DNA of the CDR3 is TGTGCCAGCAGCAAGGACAGGGCCTCCACCGGGGAGCTGTTTTTT.

V is TRBV5-4 and J is TRBJ2-1; D unclear. CDR1 is SGHNT and CDR2 is YYREEE in the germline V gene (reference sequence). Trimming removed 3 bases at V and 4 bases at J, with 8 bases between. The CDR3 covers 13 residues. The CDR3 DNA reads TGTGCCAGCAGCTCACCAGGTTACAATGAGCAGTTCTTC. It yields the protein CASSSPGYNEQFF.

The V call is TRBV28, the J call TRBJ1-2; possibly TRBD1 for D (5 bases). CDR1 and CDR2 from the germline V gene are MDHEN and SYDVKM. V was shortened by 6 bases and J by 8 bases, with 13 bases between the two germline ends. The CDR3 runs to 12 residues. CDR3 protein: CASSWGAVGYTF. The CDR3 DNA is TGTGCCAGCAGCTGGGGCGCGGTAGGCTACACCTTC.

This clone appeared a few times. Relative to the germline gene, one junction end is altered; a read error may explain this. V usage is TRBV7-2 and J usage is TRBJ2-5; D may be TRBD1 (5 bases). This CDR3 spans 16 amino acids. CDR1 SGHTA and CDR2 FQGNSA come from the germline V gene. The CDR3 sequence is CASSLGAGPPQVTQYF. CDR3 in DNA: TGTGCCAGCAGCTTAGGGGCAGGGCCTCCACAAGTGACCCAGTACTTC.

The chain couples TRBV7-6 to TRBJ2-1; TRBD2 agrees at 8 bases. In germline, CDR1 is SGHVS, CDR2 FNYEAQ. The CDR3 covers 14 residues. The V gene end was trimmed by 5 bases and the J gene end by 5 bases; junction bases not matched to a gene: 5. The CDR3 loop is CASSVSGAHNEQFF. The CDR3 DNA reads as TGTGCCAGCAGCGTTAGCGGGGCACACAATGAGCAGTTCTTC.

The V gene is TRBV2, the J gene TRBJ1-2; 8 nucleotides line up with TRBD1. The CDR3 contains 13 residues. The V gene end was trimmed by 7 bases and the J gene end by 5 bases; junction bases not matched to a gene: 6. Germline CDR1 is SNHLY and CDR2 is FYNNEI. The CDR3 bases are TGTGCCAGCATTTACACAGGGGGGTATGGCTACACCTTC. Translated, it gives CASIYTGGYGYTF. The whole variable domain, remainder taken from reference TRBV2 and TRBJ1-2, is EPEVTQTPSHQVTQMGQEVILRCVPISNHLYFYWYRQILGQKVEFLVSFYNNEISEKSEIFDDQFSVERPDGSNFTLKIRSTKLEDSAMYFCASIYTGGYGYTFGSGTRLTVV.

This rearrangement joins TRBV7-8 to TRBJ2-5; D unclear. Trimming removed 5 bases from V and 2 bases from J, with 9 bases in between. Germline V gene sequence: CDR1 SGHVS, CDR2 FQNEAQ. The CDR3 is 13 residues long. The DNA of the CDR3 is TGTGCCAGCAGCCATGACACACAAGAGACCCAGTACTTC. This translates into CASSHDTQETQYF.

J is TRBJ1-5 and V is TRBV6-5; 7 bases are a match to TRBD1. Germline CDR1 MNHEY, CDR2 SVGAGI. The J segment lost 1 base and the V segment lost 6 bases, leaving 3 bases of the junction unmatched. This CDR3 has 14 residues. Here the CDR3 reads CASRSDRSNQPQHF. In DNA form, the CDR3 reads TGTGCCAGCAGATCGGACAGGAGCAATCAGCCCCAGCATTTT.

This chain joins TRBV11-2 and TRBJ2-1; the match to TRBD1 covers 8 bases. The CDR3 totals 15 residues. V shed 2 bases, J shed 5 bases, and the junction held 5 bases outside the gene matches. The germline V gene has CDR1 SGHAT and CDR2 FQNNGV. CDR3 loop: CASSLPGGFHNEQFF. The CDR3 DNA follows: TGTGCCAGCAGCTTACCAGGGGGCTTCCACAATGAGCAGTTCTTC.

This chain uses TRBV30 with TRBJ1-2, with D uncertain. V lost 2 bases and J lost 3, with 16 bases in between. Germline V CDR1 and CDR2: GTSNPN, SVGIG (reference sequence). The CDR3 runs 15 residues. CDR3 in amino acids: CAWSIVSVGYYGYTF. The CDR3 region has the DNA TGTGCCTGGAGTATCGTGTCGGTGGGCTACTATGGCTACACCTTC.

This clone was observed once. The CDR3 region is CASSEGVEEKLFF. Written as DNA, the CDR3 is TGTGCCAGTAGTGAGGGGGTCGAGGAAAAACTGTTTTTT. The rearrangement uses TRBV19 and TRBJ1-4; D might be TRBD1 (6 bases). This CDR3 is 13 amino acids long. With 5 bases removed from V and 8 bases from J, the gap between germline ends came to 12 bases. In germline, CDR1 is LNHDA, CDR2 SQIVND (reference sequence).

The chain links TRBV11-1 to TRBJ1-6; D gene uncertain. The germline CDR1 and CDR2 sequences are SGHAT and FQDESV (reference sequence). The CDR3 has 17 amino acids. Trimming cost V 5 bases and J 0 bases, with 14 bases left between them. In DNA form, the CDR3 reads TGTGCCAGCAGCGCCTCATCCGCGGGCTCCTATAATTCACCCCTCCACTTT. This encodes CASSASSAGSYNSPLHF. The full variable domain, rest sourced from reference TRBV11-1 and TRBJ1-6, is EAEVAQSPRYKITEKSQAVAFWCDPISGHATLYWYRQILGQGPELLVQFQDESVVDDSQLPKDRFSAERLKGVDSTLKIQPAELGDSAMYLCASSASSAGSYNSPLHFGNGTRLTVT.

The chain links TRBV7-6 to TRBJ1-2; tentatively, D is TRBD1 (6 bases). CDR3 length equals 12 residues. Deletions cut 6 bases from V and 7 bases from J, with 12 bases between. Germline lookup yields CDR1 SGHVS and CDR2 FNYEAQ. Written as DNA, the CDR3 is TGTGCCAGCAGTCCAGGGGCGGGTGGCTACACCTTC. The encoded protein is CASSPGAGGYTF.

The CDR3 here is CASSLSRTYNEQFF. The CDR3 region has the DNA TGTGCCAGCAGCTTAAGCAGGACCTACAATGAGCAGTTCTTC. V usage is TRBV7-6 and J usage is TRBJ2-1; D unclear. Between the trimmed V and J ends, which lost 2 bases and 2 bases, there was a span of 7 bases. CDR1 and CDR2 (germline): SGHVS, FNYEAQ. CDR3 length: 14 amino acids.